Described below is a single T cell receptor (beta chain) sequence and its context. The sample comes from a study of shared clonotypes between healthy human individuals. Clones were sequenced by immunoSEQ multiplex PCR, and TCRdb holds only the in-frame ones, with some missing. The data contain approximately 2,300,000 clones, around 93% of them singletons. Sequencing was performed on naive CD4+ T cells from PBMCs. Noted subset: CD45RA+ positively selected. The source of this sequence is a man younger than 35 in good health. Some clones in this sample may be carry-over from other donors' samples.

The CDR3 DNA sequence: TGTGCCAGCAGTCCGACAGTAGCGGGAGGCACAGATACGCAGTATTTT. Its translation is CASSPTVAGGTDTQYF. V and J are TRBV28 and TRBJ2-3; 9 nucleotides agree with TRBD2. Trimming at V came to 5 bases and at J to 1 base, leaving 7 bases not matched to a gene. The CDR3 has 16 residues. Germline V gives CDR1 MDHEN, CDR2 SYDVKM.